This T cell receptor (beta chain) was identified during a study of CD8 T cells in Susac syndrome. With V trimmed by 3 bases and J by 9 bases, 17 bases remained unmatched. The CDR3 loop spans 15 amino acids. Germline V CDR1 and CDR2: DFQATT, SNEGSKA (reference sequence). Random-hexamer reverse transcription was applied to roughly 0.5 to 1 ug RNA. Amplification of TCR beta CDR3 used immunoSEQ multiplex PCR across 54 Vbeta and 13 Jbeta. TCRdb reprocessed the immunoSEQ multiplex PCR reads with MiXCR, giving one entry per CDR3 protein. This repertoire shows about 83,000 distinct CDR3 sequences, around 96% found once; its top ten account for roughly 0.44%. Blood CD8+ and CD4+ T cells underwent high-throughput TCR beta sequencing.

The source is a human donor with Susac syndrome. This chain connects TRBV20-1 to TRBJ2-7, with 7 bases matching TRBD1. The sample comprised CD8+ T cells from PBMCs. The CDR3 spells CSASAPGQPLRRQYF. The CDR3 DNA is TGCAGTGCTAGCGCTCCGGGACAGCCTCTACGAAGGCAGTACTTC.